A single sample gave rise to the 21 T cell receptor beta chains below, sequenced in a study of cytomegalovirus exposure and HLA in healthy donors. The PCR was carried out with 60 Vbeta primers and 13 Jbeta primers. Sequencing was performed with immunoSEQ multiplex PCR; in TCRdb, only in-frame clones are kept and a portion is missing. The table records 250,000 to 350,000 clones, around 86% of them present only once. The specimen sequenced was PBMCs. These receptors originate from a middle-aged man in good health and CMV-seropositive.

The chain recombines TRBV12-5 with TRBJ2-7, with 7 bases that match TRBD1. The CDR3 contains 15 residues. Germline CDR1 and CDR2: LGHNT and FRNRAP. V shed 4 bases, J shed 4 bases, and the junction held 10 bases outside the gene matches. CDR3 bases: TGTGCTAGTGGTTCCTCGGGACAGATTTTTTACGAGCAGTACTTC. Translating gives CASGSSGQIFYEQYF.

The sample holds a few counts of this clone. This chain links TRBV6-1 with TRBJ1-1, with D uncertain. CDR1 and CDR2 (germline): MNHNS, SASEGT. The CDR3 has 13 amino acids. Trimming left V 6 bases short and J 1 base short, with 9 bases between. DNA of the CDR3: TGTGCCAGCAGCCCGACAAGGAACACTGAAGCTTTCTTT. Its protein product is CASSPTRNTEAFF.

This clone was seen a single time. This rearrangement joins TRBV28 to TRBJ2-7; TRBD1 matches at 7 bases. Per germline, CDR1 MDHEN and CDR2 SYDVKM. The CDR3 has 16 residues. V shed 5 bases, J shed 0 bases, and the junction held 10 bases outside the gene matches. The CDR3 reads CASSLVGGPSSYEQYF. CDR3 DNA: TGTGCCAGCAGTCTGGTAGGGGGCCCTAGCTCCTACGAGCAGTACTTC.

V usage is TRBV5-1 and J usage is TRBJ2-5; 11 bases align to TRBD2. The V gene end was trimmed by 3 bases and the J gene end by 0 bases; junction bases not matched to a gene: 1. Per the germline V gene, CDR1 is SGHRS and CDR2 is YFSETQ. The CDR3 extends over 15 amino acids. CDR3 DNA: TGCGCCAGCAGCTCTAGCGGGAGGTACCAAGAGACCCAGTACTTC. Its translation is CASSSSGRYQETQYF.

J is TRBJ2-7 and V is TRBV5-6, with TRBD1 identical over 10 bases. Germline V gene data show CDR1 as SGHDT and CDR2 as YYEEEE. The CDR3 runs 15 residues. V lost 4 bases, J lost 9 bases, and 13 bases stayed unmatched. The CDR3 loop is CASSPGWRDRGGQYF. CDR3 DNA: TGTGCCAGCAGCCCGGGTTGGCGGGACAGGGGCGGGCAGTACTTC.

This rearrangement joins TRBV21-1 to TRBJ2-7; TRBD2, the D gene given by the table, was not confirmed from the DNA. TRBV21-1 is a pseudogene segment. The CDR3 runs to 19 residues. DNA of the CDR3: TGTGCCAGCAGCGACCGGACTAGCGGGAGGAGGAATGGGAATGTCGAGCAGTACTTC. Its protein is CASSDRTSGRRNGNVEQYF.

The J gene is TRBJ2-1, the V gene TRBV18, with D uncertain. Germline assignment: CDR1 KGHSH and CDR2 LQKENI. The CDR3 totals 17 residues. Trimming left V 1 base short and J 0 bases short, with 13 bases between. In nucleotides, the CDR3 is TGTGCCAGCTCACCACTGTCAGCTACTAACTCCTACAATGAGCAGTTCTTC. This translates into CASSPLSATNSYNEQFF.

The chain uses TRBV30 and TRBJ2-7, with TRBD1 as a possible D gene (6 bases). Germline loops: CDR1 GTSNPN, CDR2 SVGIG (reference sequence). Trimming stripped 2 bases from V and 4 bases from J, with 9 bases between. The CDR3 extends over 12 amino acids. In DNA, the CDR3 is TGTGCCTGGAGTTTTACAGGGTACGAGCAGTACTTC. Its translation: CAWSFTGYEQYF.

This chain's CDR3 is CAISARDRGDYGYTF. CDR3 nucleotide sequence: TGTGCCATCAGTGCCCGGGACAGGGGAGACTATGGCTACACCTTC. The rearrangement uses TRBV10-3 and TRBJ1-2, with 10 bases aligning to TRBD1. Germline values: CDR1 ENHRY, CDR2 SYGVKD. J gave up 3 bases and V 4 bases, and 5 bases lay outside the gene matches. The CDR3 extends over 15 amino acids.

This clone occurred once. DNA of the CDR3: TGTGCCAGCAGATGGACTAGCCGCACCGGGGAGCTGTTTTTT. It yields the protein CASRWTSRTGELFF. The chain is built from TRBV27 and TRBJ2-2; 8 bases match TRBD2. Germline values: CDR1 MNHEY, CDR2 SMNVEV (reference sequence). CDR3 size: 14 residues. V gave up 6 bases and J gave up 4 bases; unmatched junction bases: 4.

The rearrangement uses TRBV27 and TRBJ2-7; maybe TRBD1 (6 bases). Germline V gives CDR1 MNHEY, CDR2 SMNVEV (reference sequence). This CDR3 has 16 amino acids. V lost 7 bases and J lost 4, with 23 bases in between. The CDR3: CASTPQGPVTFYEQYF. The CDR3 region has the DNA TGTGCCAGCACCCCACAGGGCCCCGTTACCTTTTACGAGCAGTACTTC.

CDR3 DNA sequence: TGTGCCAGCGGGGACATCTCTGGAAACACCATATATTTT. This gives the protein CASGDISGNTIYF. V usage is TRBV27 and J usage is TRBJ1-3; TRBD1 is a possible D gene (6 bases). This CDR3 contains 13 residues. Germline values: CDR1 MNHEY, CDR2 SMNVEV (reference sequence). V lost 8 bases and J 0 bases, leaving 8 bases between the germline ends.

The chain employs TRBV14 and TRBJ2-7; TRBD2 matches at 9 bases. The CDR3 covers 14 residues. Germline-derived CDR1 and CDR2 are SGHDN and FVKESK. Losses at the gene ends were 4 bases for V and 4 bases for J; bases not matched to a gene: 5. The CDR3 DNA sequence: TGTGCCAGCAGCCTTAGCGGGAGAGGGTACGAGCAGTACTTC. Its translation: CASSLSGRGYEQYF.

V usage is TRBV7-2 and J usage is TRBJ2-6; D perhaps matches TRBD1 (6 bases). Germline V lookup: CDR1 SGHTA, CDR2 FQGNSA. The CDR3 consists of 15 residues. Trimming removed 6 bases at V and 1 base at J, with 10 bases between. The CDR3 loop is CASRGATSGANVLTF. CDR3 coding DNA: TGTGCCAGCAGGGGGGCCACTTCTGGGGCCAACGTCCTGACTTTC.

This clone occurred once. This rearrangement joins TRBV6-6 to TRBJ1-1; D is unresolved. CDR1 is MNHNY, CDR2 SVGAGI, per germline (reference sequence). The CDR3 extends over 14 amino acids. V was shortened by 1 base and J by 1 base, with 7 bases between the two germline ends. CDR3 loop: CASSYFRGNTEAFF. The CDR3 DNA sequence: TGTGCCAGCAGTTACTTCCGAGGGAACACTGAAGCTTTCTTT.

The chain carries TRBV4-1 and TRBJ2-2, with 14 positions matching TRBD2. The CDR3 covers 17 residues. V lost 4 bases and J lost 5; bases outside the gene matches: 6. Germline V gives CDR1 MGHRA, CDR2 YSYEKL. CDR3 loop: CASSRLAGGPNTGELFF. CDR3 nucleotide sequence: TGCGCCAGCAGCCGACTAGCGGGAGGGCCTAATACCGGGGAGCTGTTTTTT.

The CDR3 loop reads CASSLIRAGNYGYTF. The CDR3 DNA follows: TGTGCCAGCAGTTTAATCCGTGCGGGGAACTATGGCTACACCTTC. V and J are TRBV27 and TRBJ1-2; D is uncertain. Germline-derived CDR1 and CDR2 are MNHEY and SMNVEV (reference sequence). With 2 bases removed from V and 2 bases from J, the gap between germline ends came to 12 bases. This CDR3 is 15 amino acids long.

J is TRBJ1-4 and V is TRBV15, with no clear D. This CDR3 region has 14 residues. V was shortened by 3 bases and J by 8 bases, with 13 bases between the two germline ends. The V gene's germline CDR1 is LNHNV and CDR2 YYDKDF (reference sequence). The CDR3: CATSSRKEGEKLFF. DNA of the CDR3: TGTGCCACCAGCAGTCGCAAGGAGGGCGAAAAACTGTTTTTT. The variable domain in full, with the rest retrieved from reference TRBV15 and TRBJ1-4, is DAMVIQNPRYQVTQFGKPVTLSCSQTLNHNVMYWYQQKSSQAPKLLFHYYDKDFNNEADTPDNFQSRRPNTSFCFLDIRSPGLGDTAMYLCATSSRKEGEKLFFGSGTQLSVL.

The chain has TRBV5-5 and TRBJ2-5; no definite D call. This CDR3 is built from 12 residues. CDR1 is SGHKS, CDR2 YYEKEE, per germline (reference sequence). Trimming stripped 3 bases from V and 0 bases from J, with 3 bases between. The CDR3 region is CASSSYQETQYF. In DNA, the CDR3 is TGTGCCAGCAGCTCGTACCAAGAGACCCAGTACTTC.

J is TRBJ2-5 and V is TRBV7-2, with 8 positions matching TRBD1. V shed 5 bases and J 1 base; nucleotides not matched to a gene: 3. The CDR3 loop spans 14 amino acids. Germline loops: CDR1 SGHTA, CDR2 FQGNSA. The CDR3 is CASSKDRAQETQYF. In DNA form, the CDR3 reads TGTGCCAGCAGCAAGGACAGGGCCCAAGAGACCCAGTACTTC.

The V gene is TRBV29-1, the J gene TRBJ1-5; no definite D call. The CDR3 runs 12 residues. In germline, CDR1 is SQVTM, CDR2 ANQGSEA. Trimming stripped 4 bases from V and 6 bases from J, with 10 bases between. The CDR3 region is CSVGGYGQPQHF. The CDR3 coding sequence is TGCAGCGTTGGAGGGTACGGTCAGCCCCAGCATTTT.